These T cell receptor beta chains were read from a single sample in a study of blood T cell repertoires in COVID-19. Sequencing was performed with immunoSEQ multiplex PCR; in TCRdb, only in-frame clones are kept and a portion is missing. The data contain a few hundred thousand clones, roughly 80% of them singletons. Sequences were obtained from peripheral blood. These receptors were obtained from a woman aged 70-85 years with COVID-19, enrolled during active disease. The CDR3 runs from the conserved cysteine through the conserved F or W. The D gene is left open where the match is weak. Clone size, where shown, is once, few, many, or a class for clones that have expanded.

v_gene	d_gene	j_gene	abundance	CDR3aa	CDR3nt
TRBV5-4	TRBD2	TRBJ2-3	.	CASSSGTSGLGGDTQYF	TGTGCCAGCAGCTCGGGGACTAGCGGGTTGGGAGGAGATACGCAGTATTTT
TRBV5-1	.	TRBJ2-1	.	CASSLVADSYNEQFF	TGCGCCAGCAGCCTGGTGGCAGACTCCTACAATGAGCAGTTCTTC
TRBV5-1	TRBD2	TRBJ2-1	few	CASSLGVAGGREQFF	TGCGCCAGCAGCTTGGGAGTAGCGGGAGGTCGGGAGCAGTTCTTC
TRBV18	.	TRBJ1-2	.	CASSPPGTPLYGYTF	TGTGCCAGCTCACCGCCGGGGACACCTCTCTATGGCTACACCTTC
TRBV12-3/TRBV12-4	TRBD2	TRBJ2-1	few	CASSFPSGVEQFF	TGTGCCAGCAGCTTTCCTAGCGGAGTGGAGCAGTTCTTC
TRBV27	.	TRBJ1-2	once	CASSFKGGDYGYTF	TGTGCCAGCAGTTTTAAAGGGGGGGACTATGGCTACACCTTC
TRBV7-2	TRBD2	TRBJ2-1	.	CASLEGLSGIIRGEQFF	TGTGCCAGTCTCGAGGGGCTTAGCGGGATCATCCGGGGTGAGCAGTTCTTC
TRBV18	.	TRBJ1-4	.	CASSGGTGEKLFF	TGTGCCAGCTCAGGCGGGACCGGTGAAAAACTGTTTTTT
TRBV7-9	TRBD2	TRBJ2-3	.	CASSSSGRGMDTQYF	TGTGCCAGCAGCTCCAGCGGGAGAGGAATGGATACGCAGTATTTT
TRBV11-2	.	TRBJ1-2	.	CASSLGPRPYGYTF	TGTGCCAGCAGCTTAGGCCCCAGGCCCTATGGCTACACCTTC
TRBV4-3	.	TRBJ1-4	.	CASSQEGGNSKEKLFF	TGCGCCAGCAGCCAAGAAGGCGGGAACAGTAAGGAAAAACTGTTTTTT
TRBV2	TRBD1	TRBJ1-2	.	CASRPFLSTRDRKGGYTF	TGTGCCAGCAGGCCATTTCTTAGTACCCGGGACAGGAAGGGCGGCTACACCTTC
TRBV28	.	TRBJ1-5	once	CARDYKGGLRVGSNQPQHF	TGTGCCAGAGATTATAAAGGGGGATTGAGGGTGGGAAGCAATCAGCCCCAGCATTTT
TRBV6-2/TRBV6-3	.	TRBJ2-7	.	CASSRGTVEQYF	TGTGCCAGCAGTCGTGGGACTGTCGAGCAGTACTTC
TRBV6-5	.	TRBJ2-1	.	CASSYSGGEQFF	TGTGCCAGCAGTTACTCGGGAGGTGAGCAGTTCTTC
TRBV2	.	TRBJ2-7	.	CASRPISEVRKDEQYF	TGTGCCAGCAGACCTATTTCTGAGGTTCGTAAAGACGAGCAGTACTTC
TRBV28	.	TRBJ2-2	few	CASRPGSGVGELFF	TGTGCCAGCAGACCCGGGAGCGGCGTCGGGGAGCTGTTTTTT
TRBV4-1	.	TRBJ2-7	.	CASSQVDSGAYEQYF	TGCGCCAGCAGCCAAGTAGATAGCGGAGCCTACGAGCAGTACTTC
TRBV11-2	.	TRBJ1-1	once	CASVLGGLGNTEAFF	TGTGCCAGCGTACTCGGCGGCCTGGGGAACACTGAAGCTTTCTTT
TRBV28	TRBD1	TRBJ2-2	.	CASRDRVTGTGELFF	TGTGCCAGCAGGGACAGGGTTACTGGTACCGGGGAGCTGTTTTTT
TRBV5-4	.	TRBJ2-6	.	CASSSGVGANVLTF	TGTGCCAGCAGCTCGGGAGTAGGGGCCAACGTCCTGACTTTC
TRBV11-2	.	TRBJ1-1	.	CASSLDGGNTEAFF	TGTGCCAGCAGCTTAGACGGGGGAAACACTGAAGCTTTCTTT
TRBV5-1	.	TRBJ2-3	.	CASSFSGTDTQYF	TGCGCCAGCAGCTTTTCGGGGACAGATACGCAGTATTTT
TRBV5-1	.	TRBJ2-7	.	CASSLVPGSSYEQYF	TGCGCCAGCAGCTTGGTCCCCGGGAGCTCCTACGAGCAGTACTTC
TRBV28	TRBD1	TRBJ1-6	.	CASSSGTGVYSPLHF	TGTGCCAGCAGTTCCGGAACAGGGGTTTATTCACCCCTCCACTTT
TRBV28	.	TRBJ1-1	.	CASSPVIAEAFF	TGTGCCAGCAGTCCAGTGATCGCTGAAGCTTTCTTT
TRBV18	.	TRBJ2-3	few	CASSPPYTDTQYF	TGTGCCAGCTCACCTCCCTACACAGATACGCAGTATTTT
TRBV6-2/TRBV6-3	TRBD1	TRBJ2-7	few	CASSSGQVYEQYF	TGTGCCAGCAGTTCTGGACAGGTCTACGAGCAGTACTTC
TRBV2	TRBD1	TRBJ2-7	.	CASNTIPGQGNEQYF	TGTGCCAGCAATACCATCCCGGGACAGGGCAATGAGCAGTACTTC
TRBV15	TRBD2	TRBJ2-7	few	CATSSPGLAGVREQYF	TGTGCCACCAGCAGTCCTGGACTAGCGGGAGTTAGGGAGCAGTACTTC
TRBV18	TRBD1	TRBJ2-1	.	CASSPTQGAIGEQFF	TGTGCCAGCTCACCGACACAGGGGGCAATAGGTGAGCAGTTCTTC
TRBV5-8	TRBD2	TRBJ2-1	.	CASSLVKGTSGRNEQFF	TGTGCCAGCAGCTTGGTAAAGGGGACTAGCGGTCGGAATGAGCAGTTCTTC
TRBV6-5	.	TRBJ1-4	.	CASRTRGAENEKLFF	TGTGCCAGCAGGACCCGGGGGGCGGAAAATGAAAAACTGTTTTTT
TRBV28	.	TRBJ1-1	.	CASSSPPGQSFF	TGTGCCAGCAGTTCCCCCCCGGGACAATCTTTCTTT
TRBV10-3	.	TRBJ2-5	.	CAISQGGETQYF	TGTGCCATCAGCCAGGGTGGAGAGACCCAGTACTTC
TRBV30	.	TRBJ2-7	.	CAWSAGELYEQYF	TGTGCCTGGAGTGCAGGGGAACTATACGAGCAGTACTTC
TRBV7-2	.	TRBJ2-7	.	CASSHGGGQIYEQYF	TGTGCCAGCAGCCATGGGGGCGGGCAGATCTACGAGCAGTACTTC
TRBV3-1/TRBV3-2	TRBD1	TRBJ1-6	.	CASSQGGGKALHF	TGTGCCAGCAGCCAAGGAGGGGGCAAGGCCCTCCACTTT
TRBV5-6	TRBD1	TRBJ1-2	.	CASRPGGLNYGYTF	TGTGCCAGCAGACCAGGGGGGCTTAACTATGGCTACACCTTC
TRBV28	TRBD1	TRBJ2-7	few	CASIWTGGRGEQYF	TGTGCCAGCATCTGGACAGGGGGCAGGGGGGAGCAGTACTTC
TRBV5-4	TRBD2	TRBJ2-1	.	CASSFEAGGPNEQFF	TGTGCCAGCAGCTTCGAAGCGGGAGGGCCCAATGAGCAGTTCTTC